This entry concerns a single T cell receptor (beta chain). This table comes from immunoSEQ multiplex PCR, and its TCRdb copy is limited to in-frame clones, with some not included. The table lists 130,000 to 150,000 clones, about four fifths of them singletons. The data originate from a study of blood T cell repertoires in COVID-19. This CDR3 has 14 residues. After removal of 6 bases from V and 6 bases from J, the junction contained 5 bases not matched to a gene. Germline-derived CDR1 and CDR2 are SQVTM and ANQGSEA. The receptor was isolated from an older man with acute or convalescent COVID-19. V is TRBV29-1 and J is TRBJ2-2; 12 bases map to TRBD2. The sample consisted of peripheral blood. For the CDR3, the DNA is TGCAGCGTGACTGGACTAGCGGGGTCCGGGGAGCTGTTTTTT. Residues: CSVTGLAGSGELFF.